These T cell receptor beta chains were read from a single sample in a study of blood T cell repertoires in COVID-19. Here immunoSEQ multiplex PCR was the method, and the copy in TCRdb shows in-frame clones only, minus some. The repertoire consists of roughly 500,000 clones, with 70% to 90% occurring once and the leading ten covering 1.8%. Material for sequencing was PBMCs or T cells enriched from blood (not recorded which). Every receptor here comes from a woman between 40 and 55 years old who had recovered from COVID-19. Both conserved end residues are part of each CDR3. The order of the fields is clone size, V gene, J gene, D gene, CDR3 length, CDR3 DNA, CDR3 protein. The D gene is left open where the match is weak. The size entry is marked missing in some rows and otherwise reads once, few, many or a size class.

>NA|TRBV19|TRBJ1-1|TRBD1|14
TGTGCCAGTAGTGTCGCGGGACAGGACCTCGAAGCTTTCTTT
CASSVAGQDLEAFF
>NA|TRBV30|TRBJ2-3|TRBD2|15
TGTGCCTGGAGCAAGCCGGGACTAGGGTCAGATACGCAGTATTTT
CAWSKPGLGSDTQYF
>once|TRBV28|TRBJ1-2|NA|15
TGTGCCAGCAGTTACGGCCTCGGCGGTTCCTATGGCTACACCTTC
CASSYGLGGSYGYTF
>NA|TRBV2|TRBJ2-1|TRBD2|15
TGTGCCAGCAACGCTCGGACTAGCGGGATGAATGAGCAGTTCTTC
CASNARTSGMNEQFF
>NA|TRBV9|TRBJ2-1|NA|17
TGTGCCAGCAGCTCCCGAGGGTCTAGCGTCGGCCGGAGTGAGCAGTTCTTC
CASSSRGSSVGRSEQFF
>NA|TRBV19|TRBJ1-1|TRBD1|15
TGTGCCAGTAGTGGGACAGCGGCTCCGAGGACTGAAGCTTTCTTT
CASSGTAAPRTEAFF
>NA|TRBV6-5|TRBJ1-2|TRBD1|15
TGTGCCAGCCTCCCTATCGGACAGGGGGCCTATGGCTACACCTTC
CASLPIGQGAYGYTF
>NA|TRBV28|TRBJ2-2|TRBD1|17
TGTGCCAGCAGTTTATTGACAGGGGGCGTTTCTGCCGGGGAGCTGTTTTTT
CASSLLTGGVSAGELFF
>NA|TRBV7-8|TRBJ2-1|NA|16
TGTGCCAGCAGCCGAGACCCACCCGCGGGATACAATGAGCAGTTCTTC
CASSRDPPAGYNEQFF
>NA|TRBV29-1|TRBJ2-5|TRBD2|15
TGCAGCGTTGCCTCAATCGGACTAGTCGGAGAGACCCAGTACTTC
CSVASIGLVGETQYF
>NA|TRBV5-4|TRBJ2-2|NA|15
TGTGCCAGCAGCCCCCGGGGGGCGGGCCCCGGGGAGCTGTTTTTT
CASSPRGAGPGELFF
>NA|TRBV5-6|TRBJ1-2|NA|14
TGTGCCAGCAGAACCCAGGGAGGTACCTATGGCTACACCTTC
CASRTQGGTYGYTF
>NA|TRBV11-3|TRBJ2-3|NA|16
TGTGCCAGCAGCTTAGATCGGGGCGGGATAACAGATACGCAGTATTTT
CASSLDRGGITDTQYF
>NA|TRBV30|TRBJ2-6|NA|13
TGTGCCTGGAGTGTCTGGAGAGCCAACGTCCTGACTTTC
CAWSVWRANVLTF
>NA|TRBV9|TRBJ2-3|TRBD2|17
TGTGCCAGCAGCCCCCGCCCCCTAGCGGGGGCGGCAGATACGCAGTATTTT
CASSPRPLAGAADTQYF
>NA|TRBV5-6|TRBJ2-7|TRBD1|15
TGTGCCAGCAGCAGGGGACAGGCCCTATTTTACGAGCAGTACTTC
CASSRGQALFYEQYF
>NA|TRBV2|TRBJ1-1|TRBD1|14
TGTGCCAGCAGTGAGGACAGGGAACGGGATGAAGCTTTCTTT
CASSEDRERDEAFF
>few|TRBV13|TRBJ1-4|NA|12
TGTGCCAGCAGCCGCCTTCAGGAAAAACTGTTTTTT
CASSRLQEKLFF
>NA|TRBV6-4|TRBJ1-5|TRBD1|20
TGTGCCAGCAGCAGAAACCGGGACAGGTGTCGCTCCTATAGCAATCAGCCCCAGCATTTT
CASSRNRDRCRSYSNQPQHF
>once|TRBV7-2|TRBJ1-1|NA|13
TGTGCCAGCTCGTCAAGAGGTTTCACTGAAGCTTTCTTT
CASSSRGFTEAFF
>NA|TRBV5-1|TRBJ1-2|NA|13
TGCGCCAGCAGCTTGAACGGTAACTATGGCTACACCTTC
CASSLNGNYGYTF
>NA|TRBV5-1|TRBJ2-7|TRBD2|16
TGCGCCAGCAGCAGCGGACTAGCGGGAGTGTACTACGAGCAGTACTTC
CASSSGLAGVYYEQYF
>few|TRBV4-1|TRBJ1-3|TRBD1|16
TGCGCCAGCAGCCAAGGAGACAGGGTGGGTGGAAACACCATATATTTT
CASSQGDRVGGNTIYF
>NA|TRBV27|TRBJ2-5|TRBD2|18
TGTGCCAGCAGTTTAAAGGTGGTGGGACTAGCTGAGCCAGAGACCCAGTACTTC
CASSLKVVGLAEPETQYF
>few|TRBV11-2|TRBJ1-2|NA|15
TGTGCCAGCAGCTTCTCAGTCGGAGATAACTATGGCTACACCTTC
CASSFSVGDNYGYTF
>NA|TRBV28|TRBJ2-2|NA|15
TGTGCCAGCAGTTTACCCATGGGCCGCACCGGGGAGCTGTTTTTT
CASSLPMGRTGELFF
>NA|TRBV7-7|TRBJ2-5|TRBD2|15
TGTGCTAGCAGCTTAGGACTAGCGGGAGGACAGACCCAGTACTTC
CASSLGLAGGQTQYF
>NA|TRBV20-1|TRBJ2-5|NA|10
TGCAGTGCCACAGAAGAGACCCAGTACTTC
CSATEETQYF
>NA|TRBV11-2|TRBJ2-7|NA|13
TGTGCCAGCAGCTTAGGTCTATTCTACGAGCAGTACTTC
CASSLGLFYEQYF
>NA|TRBV5-1|TRBJ1-4|NA|14
TGCGCCAGCAGCCCGGGGGTAGGGACCGAAAAACTGTTTTTT
CASSPGVGTEKLFF
>NA|TRBV10-1|TRBJ1-6|TRBD1|15
TGCGCCAGCAGTGCCGGGACAGGCTATAATTCACCCCTCCACTTT
CASSAGTGYNSPLHF
>NA|TRBV27|TRBJ2-7|TRBD2|16
TGTGCCAGCAGTTTCCGCCCTCGGGAGGCGCCCTACGAGCAGTACTTC
CASSFRPREAPYEQYF
>NA|TRBV13|TRBJ1-2|TRBD1|15
TGTGCCAGCAGCTTAGGCCCCGGACAGGGGGATGGCTACACCTTC
CASSLGPGQGDGYTF
>NA|TRBV5-1|TRBJ1-5|NA|14
TGCGCCAGCAGCTTGGAAGGCCCGCAGGGGCCCCAGCATTTT
CASSLEGPQGPQHF
>NA|TRBV6-4|TRBJ2-2|NA|13
TGTGCCAGCAGCTCTCTAGCGACCGGGGAGCTGTTTTTT
CASSSLATGELFF
>NA|TRBV4-2|TRBJ1-5|NA|14
TGTGCCAGCAGCCAAGAAGGCAGGGCTCAGCCCCAGCATTTT
CASSQEGRAQPQHF
>NA|TRBV9|TRBJ1-1|NA|14
TGTGCCAGCAGCGGCCGGGAAACGAACACTGAAGCTTTCTTT
CASSGRETNTEAFF
>NA|TRBV10-3|TRBJ1-5|NA|14
TGTGCCATCAGTGCAGGGGCCATCAATCAGCCCCAGCATTTT
CAISAGAINQPQHF
>NA|TRBV30|TRBJ2-3|TRBD2|17
TGTGCCTGGAGTCGAACCCTACGAGCGGGAGACACAGATACGCAGTATTTT
CAWSRTLRAGDTDTQYF
>NA|TRBV9|TRBJ1-2|TRBD1|17
TGTGCCAGCAGCGCAGGGACAGGGGGGGAGACTAACTATGGCTACACCTTC
CASSAGTGGETNYGYTF
>NA|TRBV3-1/TRBV3-2|TRBJ2-7|TRBD2|14
TGTGCCAGCAGCCCTCTAGCGGGAGTTGGCGAGCAGTACTTC
CASSPLAGVGEQYF
>NA|TRBV7-6|TRBJ1-1|NA|13
TGTGCCAGCAGCCCAGGGTTGCAGGGGGAAGCTTTCTTT
CASSPGLQGEAFF
>NA|TRBV5-1|TRBJ2-1|TRBD1|12
TGCGCCAGCAGCCCAGGACAGGGGGAGCAGTTCTTC
CASSPGQGEQFF
>NA|TRBV19|TRBJ1-2|NA|16
TGTGCCAGTAGTATAGATCCACAGTCGGCAACCTATGGCTACACCTTC
CASSIDPQSATYGYTF
>NA|TRBV18|TRBJ2-1|TRBD2|17
TGTGCCAGCTCACAGGGACTAGCGGGAGGACCCTACAATGAGCAGTTCTTC
CASSQGLAGGPYNEQFF
>NA|TRBV11-2|TRBJ1-1|NA|13
TGTGCCAGCAGCTTAGCGGCAGGTATAGAAGCTTTCTTT
CASSLAAGIEAFF
>NA|TRBV7-9|TRBJ2-7|TRBD2|17
TGTGCCAGCAGCTCCCCCTTAGATAGCGGGAGCTCCTACGAGCAGTACTTC
CASSSPLDSGSSYEQYF
>NA|TRBV5-6|TRBJ1-5|NA|16
TGTGCCAGCAGCGCCTGGGCTAAAGCAGGCAATCAGCCCCAGCATTTT
CASSAWAKAGNQPQHF
>NA|TRBV6-4|TRBJ2-7|TRBD2|19
TGTGCCAGCAACGTCGGACTAGCGGGATTTCCCTTGAGCTCCTACGAGCAGTACTTC
CASNVGLAGFPLSSYEQYF
>NA|TRBV7-8|TRBJ1-1|NA|13
TGTGCCAGCAGCCTCCGAGACAGAACTGAAGCTTTCTTT
CASSLRDRTEAFF
>once|TRBV5-6|TRBJ1-1|NA|13
TGTGCCAGCAGGTGGGGGGAGGGCACTGAAGCTTTCTTT
CASRWGEGTEAFF
>NA|TRBV12-3/TRBV12-4|TRBJ2-3|NA|11
TGTGCCAGCAGTTTCGGGGATACGCAGTATTTT
CASSFGDTQYF
>NA|TRBV10-3|TRBJ1-1|TRBD1|14
TGTGCCATCAGTGAAAAGGGGGCTAACACTGAAGCTTTCTTT
CAISEKGANTEAFF
>NA|TRBV27|TRBJ2-7|NA|14
TGTGCCAGCAGTCCCCAGACAGACTCCTACGAGCAGTACTTC
CASSPQTDSYEQYF
>few|TRBV5-1|TRBJ1-1|TRBD1|13
TGCGCCAGCGGGACAGGGGTGAACACTGAAGCTTTCTTT
CASGTGVNTEAFF
>NA|TRBV2|TRBJ2-2|NA|13
TGTGCCAGCAAAATCGGGGACACCGGGGAGCTGTTTTTT
CASKIGDTGELFF